The 7 T cell receptor beta chains in this list originate from one sample, sequenced in a study of cytomegalovirus exposure and HLA in healthy donors. Use of 60 Vbeta and 13 Jbeta primers characterized the PCR. Measured with immunoSEQ multiplex PCR; TCRdb has only the in-frame clones, and not every one. This sample has approximately 140,000 clones; about 80% occur once, and the top ten carry approximately 2.8%. Sample: PBMCs. The receptors were gathered from a boy aged 2-9 years in good health and CMV-seronegative.

The chain employs TRBV6-5 and TRBJ2-7; 9 nucleotides agree with TRBD2. V shed 7 bases and J 6 bases; nucleotides not matched to a gene: 13. Germline CDR1 is MNHEY and CDR2 is SVGAGI. The CDR3 has 15 amino acids. CDR3 loop: CASTLGISGSAEQYV. The CDR3 bases are TGTGCCAGCACCCTGGGGATTAGCGGGAGTGCCGAGCAGTACGTC.

This chain uses TRBV6-5 with TRBJ2-7, with 8 bases aligning to TRBD2. V shed 2 bases and J 3 bases; nucleotides not matched to a gene: 3. This CDR3 is 14 amino acids long. Looked up from germline, CDR1 is MNHEY and CDR2 is SVGAGI. The CDR3 here is CASSYTAGGYEQYV. The CDR3, as DNA: TGTGCCAGCAGTTACACCGCGGGGGGCTACGAGCAGTACGTC.

V and J are TRBV6-1 and TRBJ1-5, with D tentatively TRBD1 (6 bases). Germline values: CDR1 MNHNS, CDR2 SASEGT. V lost 2 bases, J lost 4 bases, and 12 bases lay in between. The CDR3 extends over 15 amino acids. CDR3 region: CASSEPPTGNQPQHF. The CDR3 DNA reads TGTGCCAGCAGTGAACCCCCTACAGGGAATCAGCCCCAGCATTTT.

This chain links TRBV19 with TRBJ1-5, with 7 bases identical to TRBD1. This CDR3 is built from 15 residues. V was clipped by 10 bases and J by 4 bases; unmatched bases: 13. The germline gives CDR1 LNHDA, CDR2 SQIVND (reference sequence). Here the CDR3 DNA reads TGTGCCACCATCCAGGGGGGAATCGGGAATCAGCCCCAGCATTTT. It translates to CATIQGGIGNQPQHF.

The chain uses TRBV5-1 and TRBJ1-2, with unresolved D. Trimming shortened V by 0 bases and J by 4 bases, and 13 bases separated the two germline ends. This CDR3 contains 15 residues. Looked up from germline, CDR1 is SGHRS and CDR2 is YFSETQ. CDR3 DNA sequence: TGCGCCAGCAGCTTGGAGTTCGGGGTAGGCTATGGCTACACCTTC. Amino acid sequence: CASSLEFGVGYGYTF.

V usage is TRBV10-1 and J usage is TRBJ2-7; D possibly corresponds to TRBD1 (5 bases). Germline assignment: CDR1 WNHNN and CDR2 SYGVQD (reference sequence). The CDR3 consists of 12 residues. V shed 7 bases and J shed 5 bases, with 12 bases lying between them. Written as DNA, the CDR3 is TGCGCCAGCATCTCAGGGTTCCACGAGCAGTACGTC. Translated: CASISGFHEQYV.

The chain recombines TRBV15 with TRBJ1-1; 7 nucleotides align to TRBD1. The V segment lost 9 bases and the J segment 6 bases; nucleotides outside the gene matches: 10. Germline V gene sequence: CDR1 LNHNV, CDR2 YYDKDF (reference sequence). CDR3 size: 13 residues. The CDR3 DNA reads as TGTGCCACTACAGGGGCCCTTAGAGCTGAAGCTTTCTTT. It yields the protein CATTGALRAEAFF.